This T cell receptor beta chain was retrieved from a study of blood T cell repertoires in COVID-19. The junction had 8 bases not matched to a gene; V was cut back by 5 bases and J by 7 bases. CDR3 length equals 17 residues. Germline CDR1 and CDR2: SGHNT and YENEEA. In the original workflow: Amplification of reference gene primers was used by the study to estimate nucleated cell counts. Only in-frame clones appear in the TCRdb table, and some are missing; sequencing was by immunoSEQ multiplex PCR. V and J calls and clone size follow that table, whereas D and trimming were derived from the DNA. This table holds approximately 150,000 clones, roughly 84% found once. Seattle-derived patients entered the study during active infection and were followed longitudinally.

This TCR was sampled from a woman between 50 and 59 years old with COVID-19, enrolled during active disease. Source material: peripheral blood. V usage is TRBV11-3 and J usage is TRBJ2-1; 16 positions match TRBD2. In DNA form, the CDR3 reads TGTGCCAGCAGCCCAGGGACTAGCGGGGGGGCAAGAAATGAGCAGTTCTTC. This gives the protein CASSPGTSGGARNEQFF.